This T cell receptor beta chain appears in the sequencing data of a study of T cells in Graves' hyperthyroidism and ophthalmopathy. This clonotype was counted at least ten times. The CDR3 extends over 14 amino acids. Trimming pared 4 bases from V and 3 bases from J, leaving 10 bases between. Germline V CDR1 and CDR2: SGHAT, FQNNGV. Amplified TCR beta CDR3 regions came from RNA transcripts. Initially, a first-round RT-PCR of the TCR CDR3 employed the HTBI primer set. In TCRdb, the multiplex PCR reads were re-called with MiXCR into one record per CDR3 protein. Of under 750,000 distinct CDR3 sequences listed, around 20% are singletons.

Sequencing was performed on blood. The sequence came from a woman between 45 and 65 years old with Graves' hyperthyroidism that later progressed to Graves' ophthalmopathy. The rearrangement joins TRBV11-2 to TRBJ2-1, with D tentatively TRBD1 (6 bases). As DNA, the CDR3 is TGTGCCAGCAGCTCTGGGACACTCTACAATGAGCAGTTCTTC. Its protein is CASSSGTLYNEQFF.